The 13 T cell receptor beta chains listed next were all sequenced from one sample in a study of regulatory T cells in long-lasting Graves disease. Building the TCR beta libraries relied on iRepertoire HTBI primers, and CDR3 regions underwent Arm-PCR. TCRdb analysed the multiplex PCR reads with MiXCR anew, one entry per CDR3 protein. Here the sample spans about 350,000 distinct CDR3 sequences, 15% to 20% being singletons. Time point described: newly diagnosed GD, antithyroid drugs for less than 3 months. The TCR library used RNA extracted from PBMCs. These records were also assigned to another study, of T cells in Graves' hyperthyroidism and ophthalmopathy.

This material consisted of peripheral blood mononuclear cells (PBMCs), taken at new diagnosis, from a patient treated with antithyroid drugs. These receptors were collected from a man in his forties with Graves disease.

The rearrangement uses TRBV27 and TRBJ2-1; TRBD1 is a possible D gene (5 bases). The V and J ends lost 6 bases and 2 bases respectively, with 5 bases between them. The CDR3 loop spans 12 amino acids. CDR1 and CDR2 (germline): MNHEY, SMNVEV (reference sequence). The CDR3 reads CASRTAYNEQFF. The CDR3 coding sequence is TGTGCCAGCAGGACAGCCTACAATGAGCAGTTCTTC.

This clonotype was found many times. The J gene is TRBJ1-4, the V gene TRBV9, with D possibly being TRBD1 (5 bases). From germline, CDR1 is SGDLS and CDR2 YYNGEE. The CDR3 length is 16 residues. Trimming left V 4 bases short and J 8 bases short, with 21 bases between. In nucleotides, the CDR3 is TGTGCCAGCAGCCCCCGGGACCGACCAACAGACGAAAAACTGTTTTTT. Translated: CASSPRDRPTDEKLFF.

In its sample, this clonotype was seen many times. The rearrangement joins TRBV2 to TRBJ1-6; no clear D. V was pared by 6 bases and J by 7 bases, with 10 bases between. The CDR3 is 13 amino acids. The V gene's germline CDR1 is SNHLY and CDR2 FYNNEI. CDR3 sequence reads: CASRQARNSPLHF. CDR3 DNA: TGTGCCAGCAGGCAGGCCCGGAATTCACCCCTCCACTTT. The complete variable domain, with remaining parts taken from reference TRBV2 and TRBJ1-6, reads EPEVTQTPSHQVTQMGQEVILRCVPISNHLYFYWYRQILGQKVEFLVSFYNNEISEKSEIFDDQFSVERPDGSNFTLKIRSTKLEDSAMYFCASRQARNSPLHFGNGTRLTVT.

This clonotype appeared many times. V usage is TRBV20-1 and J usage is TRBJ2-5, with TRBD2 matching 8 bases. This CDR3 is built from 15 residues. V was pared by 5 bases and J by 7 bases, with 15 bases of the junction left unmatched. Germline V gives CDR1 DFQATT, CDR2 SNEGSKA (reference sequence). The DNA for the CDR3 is TGCAGTGCTTCAAAGGGTCTGCGGGGGGTTGGGACCCAGTACTTC. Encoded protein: CSASKGLRGVGTQYF.

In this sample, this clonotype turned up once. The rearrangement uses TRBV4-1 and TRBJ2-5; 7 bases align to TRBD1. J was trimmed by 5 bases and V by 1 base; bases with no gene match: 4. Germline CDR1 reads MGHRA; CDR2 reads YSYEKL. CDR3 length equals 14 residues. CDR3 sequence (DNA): TGCGCCAGCAGCCAAGTTGACAGGGTTGAGACCCAGTACTTC. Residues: CASSQVDRVETQYF.

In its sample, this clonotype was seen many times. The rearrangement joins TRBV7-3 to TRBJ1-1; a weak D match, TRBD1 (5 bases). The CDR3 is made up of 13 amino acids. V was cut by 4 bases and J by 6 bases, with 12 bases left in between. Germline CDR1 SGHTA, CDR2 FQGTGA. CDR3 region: CASSSPGLAEAFF. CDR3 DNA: TGTGCCAGCAGCTCGCCGGGGCTGGCTGAAGCTTTCTTT.

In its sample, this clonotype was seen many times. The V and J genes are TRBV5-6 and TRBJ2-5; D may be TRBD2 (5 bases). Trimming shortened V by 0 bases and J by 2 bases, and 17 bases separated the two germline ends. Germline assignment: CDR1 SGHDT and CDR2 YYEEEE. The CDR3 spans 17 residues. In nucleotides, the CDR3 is TGTGCCAGCAGCTTGGACGGCCCGCTGGGGAGTCAAGAGACCCAGTACTTC. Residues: CASSLDGPLGSQETQYF.

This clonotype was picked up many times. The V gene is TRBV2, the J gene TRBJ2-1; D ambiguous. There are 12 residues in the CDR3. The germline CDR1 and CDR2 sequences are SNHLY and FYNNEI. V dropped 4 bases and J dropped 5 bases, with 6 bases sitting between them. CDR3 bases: TGTGCCAGCAGTGGCGAACACAATGAGCAGTTCTTC. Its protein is CASSGEHNEQFF.

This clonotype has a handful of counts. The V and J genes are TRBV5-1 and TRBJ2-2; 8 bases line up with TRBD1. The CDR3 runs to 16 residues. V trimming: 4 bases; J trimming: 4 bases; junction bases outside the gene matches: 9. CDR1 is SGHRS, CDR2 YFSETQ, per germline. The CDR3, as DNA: TGCGCCAGCAGCAATACAGGACAGGGCGGCACCGGGGAGCTGTTTTTT. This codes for CASSNTGQGGTGELFF.

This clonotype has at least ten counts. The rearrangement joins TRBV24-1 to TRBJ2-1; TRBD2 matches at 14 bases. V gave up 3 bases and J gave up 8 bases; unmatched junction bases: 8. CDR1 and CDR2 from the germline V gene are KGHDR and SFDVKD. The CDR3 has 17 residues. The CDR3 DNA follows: TGTGCCACCAGTGATCCCGGACTAGCGGGGGGAATATATGAGCAGTTCTTC. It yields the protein CATSDPGLAGGIYEQFF.

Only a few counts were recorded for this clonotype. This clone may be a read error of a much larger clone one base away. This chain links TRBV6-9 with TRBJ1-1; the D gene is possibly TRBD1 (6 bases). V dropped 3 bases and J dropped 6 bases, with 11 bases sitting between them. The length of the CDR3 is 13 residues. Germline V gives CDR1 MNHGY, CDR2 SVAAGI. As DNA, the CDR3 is TGTGCCAGCAGTTACTGGGGGCGCGCTGAAGCTTTCTTT. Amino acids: CASSYWGRAEAFF.

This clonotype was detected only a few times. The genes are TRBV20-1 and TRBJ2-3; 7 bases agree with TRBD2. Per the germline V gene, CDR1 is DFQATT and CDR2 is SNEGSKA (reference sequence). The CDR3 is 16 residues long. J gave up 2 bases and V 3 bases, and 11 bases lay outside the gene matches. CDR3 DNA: TGCAGTGCTAGCCGGCTATCGGGGGGAAACACAGATACGCAGTATTTT. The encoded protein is CSASRLSGGNTDTQYF.

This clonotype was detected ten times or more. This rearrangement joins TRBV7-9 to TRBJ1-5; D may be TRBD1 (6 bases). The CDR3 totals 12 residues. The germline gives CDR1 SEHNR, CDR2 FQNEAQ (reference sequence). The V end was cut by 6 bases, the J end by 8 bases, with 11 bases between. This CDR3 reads CASSSAGEPQHF. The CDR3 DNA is TGTGCCAGCAGTTCGGCAGGGGAGCCCCAGCATTTT.